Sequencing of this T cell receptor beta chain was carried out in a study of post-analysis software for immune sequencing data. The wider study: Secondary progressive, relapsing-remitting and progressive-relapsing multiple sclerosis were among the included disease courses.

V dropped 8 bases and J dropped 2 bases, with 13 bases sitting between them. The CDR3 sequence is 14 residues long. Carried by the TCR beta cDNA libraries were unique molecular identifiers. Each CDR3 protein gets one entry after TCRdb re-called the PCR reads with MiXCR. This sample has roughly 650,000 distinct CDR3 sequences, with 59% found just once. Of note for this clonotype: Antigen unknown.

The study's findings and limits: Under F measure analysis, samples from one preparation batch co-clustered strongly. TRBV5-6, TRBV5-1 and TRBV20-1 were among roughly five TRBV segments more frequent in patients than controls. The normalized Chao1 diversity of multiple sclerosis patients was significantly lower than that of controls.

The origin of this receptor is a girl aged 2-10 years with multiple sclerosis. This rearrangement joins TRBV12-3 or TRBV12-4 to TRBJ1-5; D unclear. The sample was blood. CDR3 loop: CASLPTQGNQPQHF. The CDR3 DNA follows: TGTGCCAGCCTCCCGACCCAAGGCAATCAGCCCCAGCATTTT.